This section outlines one TCR beta chain sequence together with its context. This clone was picked up one time. Its antigen is not yet known. Base qualities are not provided; no much larger clone lies one nucleotide away. The sample originates from a study of early stage breast cancer tumors (dated by TCRdb to about 2017). In the study overall: Of the approximately 16 invasive breast tumors, about a dozen were found to be estrogen receptor-positive, progesterone receptor-positive and HER2-negative. Of the approximately 12 ER+/PR+/HER2- tumors, eight were classified as invasive ductal carcinomas and four as invasive lobular carcinomas. On average, each sample had roughly 9.9-fold read coverage. Across all samples, 2,651,842 templates representing under 1.3 million unique clonotypes were detected. Paper-wide results and their limitations: Enriched TCRB sequences shared across patients were found to be mostly commonly generated sequences that were unlikely to play an important role in the tumor microenvironment. Tumors showed roughly 2.3-fold higher T cell density and higher clonality than adjacent normal breast tissue. Because the cohort was small, a breakdown by tumor subtype could not be done. Repertoires from blood and normal breast were more alike than repertoires from blood and tumor, and in about 85% of the 16 patients, comparing each tissue with blood separated tumor from normal. Chain pairing and functional markers such as CD4, CD8 and FOXP3 were missed by bulk genomic DNA sequencing of unsorted cells.

The CDR1 and CDR2 encoded by the germline V gene are LGHNA and YSLEER. The CDR3 runs 18 residues from the cysteine to the phenylalanine. The sequence is cut down to CDR3 DNA, 54 bases in frame from base 1. The junction shows trimming of 0 bases on V and 5 bases on J, and the gene matches do not reach 9 bases of it. Each sample was amplified in two independent genomic DNA replicates, using 0.5 ug for blood and around 1.5 ug for tumor or normal breast. Following the manufacturer's instructions, the ImmunoSeq Intro kit was used to carry out TCRB sequencing on genomic DNA. For absolute quantification, the 31-cycle multiplex PCR included proprietary primers along with spike-in control sequences. Single-end 150-bp reads were used to sequence an 87-bp fragment spanning the CDR3 and the flanking V and J genes. Seven samples, with two replicates for each sample, were multiplexed per lane of an Illumina MiSeq using version 3.0 chemistry. The paper's processing steps were these. Raw data were processed with the vendor's proprietary pipeline, and both replicates were merged into a single result per sample. Productive rearrangements sharing the V-gene family, CDR3 amino acid sequence and J-gene segment were defined as clonotypes. Clonality was calculated as 1 minus the normalized Shannon entropy (Pielou evenness) of TCRB abundances. To estimate T cell density, the total number of templates was divided by the number of input cells, which was inferred from the amount of DNA input. Recon, run with its default parameters, was used to estimate overall repertoire diversity and clonality. Tumor-enriched clonotypes were defined as having over 0.1% abundance in tumor and at least 32-fold higher abundance than in normal breast. TCRdb holds this immuneACCESS table with in-frame rearrangements only. Some clones are missing; in checked studies, unresolved V genes explain under half, and the rest has no known cause. V and J calls and clone size are as listed in that table; D and trimming were resolved from the DNA. The sample contains some 15,000 clones, roughly three quarters of them found a single time. The top ten clonotypes cover 7.5% to 8% of the sample.

Adjacent normal breast tissue was collected about 1.7-4 cm away from the tumor, rinsed in PBS and stored in prechilled RNAlater. Because normal breast tissue has high lipid content and low cell density, roughly 85-330 mg of normal breast tissue was often needed to obtain enough DNA. The study profiled bulk TCR beta-chain repertoires in matched peripheral blood, tumor and adjacent normal breast tissue taken from approximately 15 patients with early-stage breast cancer. Genomic DNA was extracted with the Qiagen AllPrep DNA/RNA Mini kit. The sequencing input was normal breast tissue next to the tumor. This receptor was taken from a person aged 50-59 years with breast cancer. The V and J genes are TRBV4-3 and TRBJ2-3, and TRBD2 aligns with 12 junction nucleotides. Here the CDR3 is given as CASSQDFASGGALDTQYF. Here is the DNA: TGCGCCAGCAGCCAAGATTTCGCTAGCGGGGGGGCCTTAGATACGCAGTATTTT.